These 13 T cell receptor beta chains came from one sample sequenced in a study of PD-1 blockade in classical Hodgkin lymphoma. In every patient, relapse followed autologous stem cell transplantation, while exposure to brentuximab vedotin differed. The table came from immunoSEQ multiplex PCR; TCRdb's copy has only in-frame clones and leaves some out. Of 90,000 to 100,000 clones in the sample, approximately 92% were seen once. The specimen comprised peripheral blood mononuclear cells (PBMCs), sampled before the second cycle of nivolumab. These receptors were taken from a human donor with classical Hodgkin lymphoma.

This clone was observed a few times. The chain joins TRBV5-6 to TRBJ2-6, with D possibly matching TRBD1 (5 bases). The CDR3 loop spans 16 amino acids. Germline loops: CDR1 SGHDT, CDR2 YYEEEE. Trimming removed 1 base at V and 0 bases at J, with 8 bases between. As DNA, the CDR3 is TGTGCCAGCAGCTTGCAGGGTAACTCTGGGGCCAACGTCCTGACTTTC. It encodes CASSLQGNSGANVLTF.

The CDR3 DNA reads TGTGCCAGCAGCCGACTAGCGGGGGGGGCAGATACGCAGTATTTT. This sequence encodes CASSRLAGGADTQYF. V usage is TRBV11-2 and J usage is TRBJ2-3; 14 bases are a match to TRBD2. The germline gives CDR1 SGHAT, CDR2 FQNNGV. V shed 5 bases and J 4 bases; nucleotides not matched to a gene: 2. This CDR3 comprises 15 residues.

The chain has TRBV28 and TRBJ2-1, with D maybe TRBD2 (5 bases). V lost 6 bases and J 0 bases, leaving 9 bases between the germline ends. CDR3 length equals 14 residues. From germline, CDR1 is MDHEN and CDR2 SYDVKM. As DNA, the CDR3 is TGTGCCAGCAGAAGTACTAGCTCCTACAATGAGCAGTTCTTC. It yields the protein CASRSTSSYNEQFF. Supplemented by reference TRBV28 and TRBJ2-1, the full variable domain reads DVKVTQSSRYLVKRTGEKVFLECVQDMDHENMFWYRQDPGLGLRLIYFSYDVKMKEKGDIPEGYSVSREKKERFSLILESASTNQTSMYLCASRSTSSYNEQFFGPGTRLTVL.

Here the CDR3 DNA reads TGTGCCAGCAGCGTAGGCGTCGGCTATGGCTACACCTTC. This encodes CASSVGVGYGYTF. This sequence joins TRBV28 and TRBJ1-2; D gene unclear. The CDR3 consists of 13 residues. CDR1 is MDHEN and CDR2 is SYDVKM in the germline V gene. Trimming took off 6 bases at V and 4 bases at J, with 12 bases between the two ends.

This clone appeared a few times. The J gene is TRBJ1-6, the V gene TRBV5-3, with unresolved D. TRBV5-3 is sorted into the ORF group, with uncertain function. The CDR3 has 13 residues. The V end lost 0 bases, the J end lost 8 bases, and 6 bases lay between the germline ends. The CDR3 is CARSLAQDSPLHF. CDR3 nucleotide sequence: TGTGCCAGAAGCTTGGCCCAGGATTCACCCCTCCACTTT.

V gene TRBV5-4 combines with J gene TRBJ2-7; no clear D gene. V lost 7 bases and J lost 2, with 16 bases in between. This CDR3 has 14 residues. Germline V gives CDR1 SGHNT, CDR2 YYREEE (reference sequence). CDR3 DNA sequence: TGTGCCAGCCACAGACTGGAGAGTCCCTACGAGCAGTACTTC. It specifies CASHRLESPYEQYF. Variable domain in full (rest from reference TRBV5-4 and TRBJ2-7): ETGVTQSPTHLIKTRGQQVTLRCSSQSGHNTVSWYQQALGQGPQFIFQYYREEENGRGNFPPRFSGLQFPNYSSELNVNALELDDSALYLCASHRLESPYEQYFGPGTRLTVT.

The rearrangement uses TRBV7-6 and TRBJ2-3, with TRBD2 matching over 7 bases. The CDR3 runs 15 residues. V was clipped by 2 bases and J by 1 base; unmatched bases: 3. Germline V gene data show CDR1 as SGHVS and CDR2 as FNYEAQ. This CDR3 is CASSLLAEGTDTQYF. Here the CDR3 DNA reads TGTGCCAGCAGCTTACTAGCGGAGGGCACAGATACGCAGTATTTT. The variable domain in full, completed from reference TRBV7-6 and TRBJ2-3, reads GAGVSQSPRYKVTKRGQDVALRCDPISGHVSLYWYRQALGQGPEFLTYFNYEAQQDKSGLPNDRFSAERPEGSISTLTIQRTEQRDSAMYRCASSLLAEGTDTQYFGPGTRLTVL.

This chain joins TRBV28 and TRBJ2-3, with D perhaps TRBD2 (6 bases). V was cut by 3 bases and J by 2 bases, with 18 bases left in between. The CDR3 has 17 residues. CDR1 is MDHEN and CDR2 is SYDVKM in the germline V gene. CDR3 nucleotide sequence: TGTGCCAGCAGTTTCGTCGCCGGGCGGGATCCCACAGATACGCAGTATTTT. Translation gives CASSFVAGRDPTDTQYF.

This chain joins TRBV14 and TRBJ2-2; D is uncertain. CDR1 is SGHDN, CDR2 FVKESK, per germline. The CDR3 runs to 13 residues. V lost 2 bases and J lost 3, with 4 bases in between. CDR3 loop: CASSQYYTGELFF. CDR3 sequence (DNA): TGTGCCAGCAGCCAATATTACACCGGGGAGCTGTTTTTT.

The CDR3 sequence is CASSYYSGNTEAFF. The CDR3 DNA reads as TGTGCCAGCAGTTACTACTCAGGGAACACTGAAGCTTTCTTT. The chain combines TRBV6-5 with TRBJ1-1; no clear D gene. V shed 1 base and J shed 1 base, with 7 bases lying between them. The CDR3 runs to 14 residues. Germline V gene data show CDR1 as MNHEY and CDR2 as SVGAGI.

This clone was detected only once. This CDR3 reads CASEYQETQYF. CDR3 nucleotide sequence: TGTGCCAGCGAGTACCAAGAGACCCAGTACTTC. This rearrangement joins TRBV2 to TRBJ2-5; D gene ambiguous. The CDR3 sequence is 11 residues long. Trimming shortened V by 8 bases and J by 0 bases, and 4 bases separated the two germline ends. The germline V gene encodes CDR1 SNHLY and CDR2 FYNNEI.

The chain joins TRBV7-9 to TRBJ1-4; D unclear. V lost 0 bases and J lost 7, with 3 bases in between. The CDR3 contains 12 residues. Germline CDR1 reads SEHNR; CDR2 reads FQNEAQ (reference sequence). The CDR3 loop is CASSLASEKLFF. CDR3 coding DNA: TGTGCCAGCAGCTTAGCAAGTGAAAAACTGTTTTTT. Using reference TRBV7-9 and TRBJ1-4 for the parts outside the CDR3, the full variable domain is DTGVSQNPRHKITKRGQNVTFRCDPISEHNRLYWYRQTLGQGPEFLTYFQNEAQLEKSRLLSDRFSAERPKGSFSTLEIQRTEQGDSAMYLCASSLASEKLFFGSGTQLSVL.

The chain employs TRBV11-2 and TRBJ2-7; 8 nucleotides align to TRBD1. J gave up 3 bases and V 5 bases, and 9 bases lay outside the gene matches. The CDR3 contains 15 residues. The V gene's germline CDR1 is SGHAT and CDR2 FQNNGV. The CDR3, as DNA: TGTGCCAGCAGCATCGCCGGGACAGGTGACTACGAGCAGTACTTC. Amino acids: CASSIAGTGDYEQYF.